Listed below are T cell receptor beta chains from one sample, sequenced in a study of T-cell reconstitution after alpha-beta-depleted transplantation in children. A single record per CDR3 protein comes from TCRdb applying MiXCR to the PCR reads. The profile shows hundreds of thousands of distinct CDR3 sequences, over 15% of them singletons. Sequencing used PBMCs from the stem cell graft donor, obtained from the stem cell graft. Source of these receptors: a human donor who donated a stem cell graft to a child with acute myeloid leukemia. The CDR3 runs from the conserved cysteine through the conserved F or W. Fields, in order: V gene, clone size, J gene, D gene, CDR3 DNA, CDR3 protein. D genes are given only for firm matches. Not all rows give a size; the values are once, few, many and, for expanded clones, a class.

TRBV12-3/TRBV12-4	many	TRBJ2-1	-	TGTGCCAGCAGTTTTTCGGTATATCCTCAGCCAAGCCCGACATTC	CASSFSVYPQPSPTF
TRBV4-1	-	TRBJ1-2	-	TGCGCCAGCAGCCTTGGTTTTTTGGGGATCGGCTACACCTTC	CASSLGFLGIGYTF
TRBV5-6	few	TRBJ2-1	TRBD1	TGTGCCAGCAGTTTCCCAGGGGGCGCTCGGTACAATGAGCAGTTCTTC	CASSFPGGARYNEQFF
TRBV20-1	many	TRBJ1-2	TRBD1	TGCAGTGCCTTCCCGCATCTGACAGGGGGGTATGGCTACACCTTC	CSAFPHLTGGYGYTF
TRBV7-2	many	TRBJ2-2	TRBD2	TGTGCCAGCAGCTCGGTCGGGACTAGGCGCGCCGGGGAGCTGTTTTTT	CASSSVGTRRAGELFF
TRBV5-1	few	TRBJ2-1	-	TGCGCCAGCAGTTACAGGTCCTCCTACAATGAGCAGTTCTTC	CASSYRSSYNEQFF
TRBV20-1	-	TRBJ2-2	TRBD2	TGCAGTGCTAGGGGTTTGGCGGGGGGGCCCACCGGGGAGCTGTTTTTT	CSARGLAGGPTGELFF
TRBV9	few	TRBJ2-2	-	TGTGCCAGCAGCGTAGTGGGGGGAGCGAACACCGGGGAGCTGTTTTTT	CASSVVGGANTGELFF
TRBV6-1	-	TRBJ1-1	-	TGTGCCAGCCGGTTCCTGGCTGAAGCTTTCTTT	CASRFLAEAFF
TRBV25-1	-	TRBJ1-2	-	TGTGCCAGCAGTCCCCCCCGAGGGTGGGGTAACTATGGCTACACCTTC	CASSPPRGWGNYGYTF
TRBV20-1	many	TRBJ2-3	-	TGCAGTGCTAGTCGACCGCCACGGAGCACAGATACGCAGTATTTT	CSASRPPRSTDTQYF
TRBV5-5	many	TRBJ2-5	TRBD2	TGTGCCAGCAGCGCGGGGGTCTCGTCCCAAGAGACCCAGTACTTC	CASSAGVSSQETQYF
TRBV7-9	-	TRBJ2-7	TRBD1	TGTGCCAGCAGCTCGTCCACAGGGGATTACTCCTACGAGCAGTACTTC	CASSSSTGDYSYEQYF
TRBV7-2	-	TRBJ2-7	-	TGTGCCAGCAGCCATCGGTTGCTCTCCTACGAGCAGTACTTC	CASSHRLLSYEQYF
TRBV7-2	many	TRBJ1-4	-	TGTGCCAGCAGCTTGACCACAGCCGATGAAAAACTGTTTTTT	CASSLTTADEKLFF
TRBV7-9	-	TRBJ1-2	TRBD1	TGTGCCAGCAGCTCCACAGGGACAGGCGATGGAGAGGGCTACACCTTC	CASSSTGTGDGEGYTF
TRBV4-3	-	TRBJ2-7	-	TGCGCCAGCAGCCAAGACCGCACCCCCTACGAGCAGTACTTC	CASSQDRTPYEQYF
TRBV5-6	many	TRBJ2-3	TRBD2	TGTGCCAGCAGCTTGGTAGCGGGGGGGCGGAGAGATACGCAGTATTTT	CASSLVAGGRRDTQYF
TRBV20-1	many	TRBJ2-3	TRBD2	TGCAGTGCTCCCGCATCCCCTAGCGGGGGGGCCGATACGCAGTATTTT	CSAPASPSGGADTQYF
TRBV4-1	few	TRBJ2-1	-	TGCGCCAGCAGCCAGCAAACCGGGACGAGTAGCTCCTACAATGAGCAGTTCTTC	CASSQQTGTSSSYNEQFF
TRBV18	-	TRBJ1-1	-	TGTGCCAGCTCACCACAAGTAACGGCAGGGACGAACACTGAAGCTTTCTTT	CASSPQVTAGTNTEAFF
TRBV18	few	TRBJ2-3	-	TGTGCCAGCTCACTACACATACCGACAGTTGGCACAGATACGCAGTATTTT	CASSLHIPTVGTDTQYF
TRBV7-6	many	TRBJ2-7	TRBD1	TGTGCCAGCAGCGCTGACAGGGGCTCCTACGAGCAGTACTTC	CASSADRGSYEQYF
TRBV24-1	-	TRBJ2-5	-	TGTGCCACCAGTGATTACGGACTACCCCAAGAGACCCAGTACTTC	CATSDYGLPQETQYF
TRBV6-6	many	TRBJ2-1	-	TGTGCCAGCAGCCACGAGGGTGAGCAGTTCTTC	CASSHEGEQFF